This T cell receptor (beta chain) was documented in a study of control samples from healthy donors and cancer patients. Produced via immunoSEQ multiplex PCR; TCRdb's table is partial and in-frame only. The sample carries approximately 100,000 clones, around nine tenths recorded once. The CDR3 sequence is 12 residues long. From germline, CDR1 is SNHLY and CDR2 FYNNEI. V gave up 3 bases and J gave up 6 bases, with 8 bases separating them. The chain has TRBV2 and TRBJ1-2; TRBD1 might be the D (5 bases). The receptor comes from a man aged 30-40 years in good health. The sequenced material came from blood. CDR3 sequence: CASSDRAHGYTF. The CDR3 DNA is TGTGCCAGCAGTGACAGGGCCCATGGCTACACCTTC.